In its sample, the clone carrying this T cell receptor (beta chain) was seen a few times. Antigen specificity is unknown. TCRB transcripts that were expressed got sequenced, as all of the isolated RNA had been reverse transcribed. Only in-frame clones appear in the TCRdb table, and some are missing; sequencing was by immunoSEQ multiplex PCR. The repertoire holds about 700,000 clones, with 13% as singletons. The data derive from a study of beta chain features in type 1 diabetes. For the study at large: Age, gender and cell yields were similar between patients and healthy donors. Nearly 110,000,000 sorted cells were examined across all samples. Overall study findings and caveats: Moderate yet significant TCRB CDR3 shortening was seen in Type 1 diabetes patients in all four CD4+ subsets. Unsettled here was the matter of whether HLA type influences TCRB rearrangement.

About 110 mL of blood, on average, came from one heparinised draw per donor. CDR1 and CDR2 (germline): SGHDT, YYEEEE. The CDR3 runs to 19 residues. Trimming cost V 3 bases and J 0 bases; bases outside gene matches: 14. The source of this sequence is a young man with type 1 diabetes. The specimen sequenced was naive CD4+ T cells from blood. The chain combines TRBV5-6 with TRBJ2-5; 10 nucleotides align to TRBD2. CDR3 in amino acids: CASSSPAGGPKGYQETQYF. In DNA, the CDR3 is TGTGCCAGCAGCTCTCCAGCGGGGGGGCCCAAGGGCTACCAAGAGACCCAGTACTTC.